This T cell receptor (beta chain) came from a study of blood T cell repertoires in COVID-19. At the level of the study: Samples came from the United States, Italy and Spain, spanning acute and convalescent COVID-19. PBMCs, B-cell-depleted T cells, or T cells were the source of the cDNA or gDNA that made up the material.

CDR1 GTSNPN and CDR2 SVGIG come from the germline V gene (reference sequence). The CDR3 runs to 14 residues. The V and J ends lost 3 bases and 4 bases, in that order; junction bases with no gene match: 3. In the authors' workflow: Amplified reference gene primers provided the basis for estimating nucleated cell counts. Some clones are missing from TCRdb's copy, which holds only in-frame ones; the method was immunoSEQ multiplex PCR. For V, J and clone size, that table is used; D and trimming come from the DNA. The sample includes roughly 230,000 clones, about four fifths of them seen just once. V gene TRBV30 combines with J gene TRBJ1-4; 9 bases match TRBD1. The source is a man aged 45-60 years with active or convalescent COVID-19. Sequenced material: peripheral blood. The DNA of the CDR3 is TGTGCCTGGAGCGGGGGACAGGGTAATGAAAAACTGTTTTTT. It is translated as CAWSGGQGNEKLFF. The variable domain in full, with the rest retrieved from reference TRBV30 and TRBJ1-4, is SQTIHQWPATLVQPVGSPLSLECTVEGTSNPNLYWYRQAAGRGLQLLFYSVGIGQISSEVPQNLSASRPQDRQFILSSKKLLLSDSGFYLCAWSGGQGNEKLFFGSGTQLSVL.